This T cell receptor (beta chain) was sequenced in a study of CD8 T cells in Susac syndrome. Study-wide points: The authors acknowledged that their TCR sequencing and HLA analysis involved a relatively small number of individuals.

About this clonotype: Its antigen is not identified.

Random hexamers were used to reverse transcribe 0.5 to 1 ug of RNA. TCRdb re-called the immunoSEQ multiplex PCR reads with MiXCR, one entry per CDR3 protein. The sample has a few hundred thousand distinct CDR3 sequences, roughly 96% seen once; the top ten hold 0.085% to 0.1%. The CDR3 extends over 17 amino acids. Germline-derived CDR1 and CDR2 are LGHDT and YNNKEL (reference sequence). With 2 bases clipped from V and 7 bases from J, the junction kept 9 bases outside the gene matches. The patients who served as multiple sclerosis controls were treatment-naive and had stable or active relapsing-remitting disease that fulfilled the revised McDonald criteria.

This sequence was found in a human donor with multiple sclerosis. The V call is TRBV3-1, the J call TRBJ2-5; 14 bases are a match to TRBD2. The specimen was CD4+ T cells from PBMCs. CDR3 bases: TGTGCCAGCAGCCAACCACCGACTGGACTAGCGGGAGGGACCCAGTACTTC. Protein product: CASSQPPTGLAGGTQYF.